This TCR beta chain was identified in a study of shared clonotypes between healthy human individuals. Remarks on this clone: Its target is unknown.

Study results and limitations: Naive CD4 clonotypes were shared across a handful of donors at 4% to 5%.

The CDR3 extends over 15 amino acids. Germline-derived CDR1 and CDR2 are GTSNPN and SVGIG (reference sequence). The V and J ends lost 0 bases and 5 bases, in that order; junction bases with no gene match: 5. The assay was immunoSEQ multiplex PCR, and TCRdb's table has in-frame clones only and misses some. The sample holds millions of clones, about 92% seen once. The naive CD8 population came from CD45RO-negative cells selected for CCR7, without terminally differentiated effector memory CD45RA+ cells. The V call is TRBV30, the J call TRBJ2-7; 12 bases line up with TRBD1. This TCR derives from a man between 18 and 29 years old in good health. Some clones in this sample may be carry-over from other donors' samples. The sequenced material came from naive CD8+ T cells from PBMCs. In DNA form, the CDR3 reads TGTGCCTGGAGTGTGGGGACAGGGGGCTTGGACGAGCAGTACTTC. Protein product: CAWSVGTGGLDEQYF.